This section outlines one TCR beta chain sequence together with its context. This sample also contains other DNA sequences that code for the same CDR3. TCRdb's table, derived via immunoSEQ multiplex PCR, lists solely in-frame clones and lacks some. The table includes approximately 110,000 clones, about 88% detected once. This record comes from a study of blood T cell repertoires in COVID-19. Across the study: Samples of COVID-19 (acute and convalescent) were obtained from the United States, Italy and Spain.

This CDR3 is built from 15 residues. V gave up 0 bases and J gave up 0 bases, with 10 bases separating them. Germline V gives CDR1 SGHRS, CDR2 YFSETQ. The TCR comes from a woman between 70 and 85 years old who had recovered from COVID-19. The chain combines TRBV5-1 with TRBJ2-7; tentatively, D is TRBD2 (5 bases). Sequencing was carried out using peripheral blood. For the CDR3, the DNA is TGCGCCAGCAGCTTGGCGGGGAGTAGCTCCTACGAGCAGTACTTC. Protein sequence: CASSLAGSSSYEQYF.